This is a list of T cell receptor beta chains from one sample in a study of long-term antiretroviral therapy in people with HIV. TCRdb's copy holds only in-frame clones and misses some; the assay was immunoSEQ multiplex PCR. Of about 16,000 clones in the sample, roughly 80% were seen once. The sample in question was unsorted PBMCs, obtained about 1.3 years before starting antiretroviral therapy. The origin of the receptors is a man aged 25 to 45 with HIV. Both conserved end residues are part of each CDR3. Each record gives: V gene, clone size, J gene, D gene, CDR3 DNA, CDR3 protein. The D gene is left open where the match is weak. Size tells how often a clone was seen (once, few, many) or the class of an expanded clone, and some rows leave it out.

V: TRBV7-9; size: once; J: TRBJ2-3; D: -; DNA: TGTGCCAGCAGCCCCGTCGGGGATACGCAGTATTTT; CDR3: CASSPVGDTQYF
V: TRBV28; size: few; J: TRBJ2-3; D: TRBD2; DNA: TGTGCCAGCAGTTTACCAGCGGGAGGTACAGATACGCAGTATTTT; CDR3: CASSLPAGGTDTQYF
V: TRBV23-1; size: -; J: TRBJ1-1; D: -; DNA: TGCGCCAGCAGTCAATCACCCTGGAGGGAAGGGACTGAAGCTTTCTTT; CDR3: CASSQSPWREGTEAFF
V: TRBV5-8; size: -; J: TRBJ2-3; D: -; DNA: TGTGCCAGCAGCTCCTCGGCGGGCTCCCCGCCGGGCACAGATACGCAGTATTTT; CDR3: CASSSSAGSPPGTDTQYF
V: TRBV2; size: few; J: TRBJ1-2; D: -; DNA: TGTGCCAGCAGTGAGGAGGCCTATGGCTACACCTTC; CDR3: CASSEEAYGYTF
V: TRBV5-1; size: -; J: TRBJ2-5; D: TRBD1; DNA: TGCGCCAGCAGCCCAACCGGACAGGGCCCTGAGACCCAGTACTTC; CDR3: CASSPTGQGPETQYF
V: TRBV6-1; size: -; J: TRBJ1-5; D: -; DNA: TGTGCCAGCAGTGAGAGGCAGGGAGGGGGGGAGCCCCAGCATTTT; CDR3: CASSERQGGGEPQHF
V: TRBV28; size: -; J: TRBJ1-5; D: TRBD1; DNA: TGTGCCAGCAGTTCAGATGTACAGGGGCCTGCGCGGCCCCAGCATTTT; CDR3: CASSSDVQGPARPQHF
V: TRBV27; size: -; J: TRBJ2-1; D: TRBD2; DNA: TGTGCCAGCAGTTTATCCGGTAGCGGGAGTGAGTTCTTC; CDR3: CASSLSGSGSEFF
V: TRBV15; size: -; J: TRBJ1-1; D: -; DNA: TGTGCCACCAGCAGAGACGGGCGGGTGAACACTGAAGCTTTCTTT; CDR3: CATSRDGRVNTEAFF
V: TRBV18; size: -; J: TRBJ2-3; D: -; DNA: TGTGCCAGCTCACCCGGACGGGGGCTTGGGGCAGATACGCAGTATTTT; CDR3: CASSPGRGLGADTQYF
V: TRBV6-1; size: -; J: TRBJ2-7; D: TRBD1; DNA: TGTGCCAGCAAAAGAGACAGGGCTGGGGAGCAGTACTTC; CDR3: CASKRDRAGEQYF
V: TRBV7-2; size: -; J: TRBJ1-4; D: -; DNA: TGTGCCAGCAGCCGTGAAAGGGGTGAAAAACTGTTTTTT; CDR3: CASSRERGEKLFF
V: TRBV7-3; size: once; J: TRBJ2-2; D: -; DNA: TGTGCCAGCAGCTTAGATTATACAGGGCCGAACACCGGGGAGCTGTTTTTT; CDR3: CASSLDYTGPNTGELFF
V: TRBV7-3; size: -; J: TRBJ2-2; D: TRBD1; DNA: TGTGCCAGCAGCCCCAGGGGGTCCTATTCCGGGGAGCTGTTTTTT; CDR3: CASSPRGSYSGELFF
V: TRBV11-2; size: -; J: TRBJ2-3; D: -; DNA: TGTGCCAGCAGCTTAGAGGGCAGAGCTAGCACAGATACGCAGTATTTT; CDR3: CASSLEGRASTDTQYF
V: TRBV4-3; size: -; J: TRBJ1-1; D: TRBD1; DNA: TGCGCCAGCAGCCAAATTCAGGGGGCTAAGGACACTGAAGCTTTCTTT; CDR3: CASSQIQGAKDTEAFF
V: TRBV11-2; size: -; J: TRBJ2-1; D: TRBD1; DNA: TGTGCCAGCAGCTTACAAGCAGGGGGCGCTTACAATGAGCAGTTCTTC; CDR3: CASSLQAGGAYNEQFF
V: TRBV20-1; size: -; J: TRBJ1-1; D: -; DNA: TGCAGTGCTAGCCGGAAGGGTGAAGCTTTCTTT; CDR3: CSASRKGEAFF
V: TRBV7-7; size: -; J: TRBJ2-5; D: TRBD2; DNA: TGTGCTAGCAGCTTAGGACTAGCGGGACCCGGAGAGACCCAGTACTTC; CDR3: CASSLGLAGPGETQYF
V: TRBV7-9; size: -; J: TRBJ1-3; D: TRBD1; DNA: TGTGCCAGCAGGACAGGGGCTGGAAACACCATATATTTT; CDR3: CASRTGAGNTIYF
V: TRBV19; size: -; J: TRBJ2-5; D: -; DNA: TGTGCCAGTAGTATGCGGGACACGGCCGAGACCCAGTACTTC; CDR3: CASSMRDTAETQYF
V: TRBV5-4; size: medium-sized; J: TRBJ2-7; D: -; DNA: TGTGCCAGCAGCTTAGGTGGCTCTGGGGGCTACGAGCAGTACTTC; CDR3: CASSLGGSGGYEQYF
V: TRBV10-3; size: -; J: TRBJ2-1; D: -; DNA: TGTGCCATCAGTGAGTGGGGGGGGCCGGACAATGAGCAGTTCTTC; CDR3: CAISEWGGPDNEQFF
V: TRBV5-5; size: few; J: TRBJ2-7; D: -; DNA: TGTGCCAGCAGCTTGGGGGCTGGCACAATGGACGAGCAGTACTTC; CDR3: CASSLGAGTMDEQYF
V: TRBV18; size: -; J: TRBJ1-1; D: -; DNA: TGTGCCAGCTCACCGAATGGGGGTGGTACTGAAGCTTTCTTT; CDR3: CASSPNGGGTEAFF
V: TRBV28; size: -; J: TRBJ2-3; D: -; DNA: TGTGCCTCAGGGGAGGGATCTAGCACAGATACGCAGTATTTT; CDR3: CASGEGSSTDTQYF
V: TRBV4-1; size: -; J: TRBJ2-5; D: TRBD1; DNA: TGCGCCAGCAGCCAACGGACAGGGGGCCCAGAGACCCAGTACTTC; CDR3: CASSQRTGGPETQYF
V: TRBV10-1; size: -; J: TRBJ2-3; D: -; DNA: TGCGCCAGCAGTGAGTCTTCGGGTGTTGGCGTGGCAGATACGCAGTATTTT; CDR3: CASSESSGVGVADTQYF
V: TRBV29-1; size: -; J: TRBJ2-5; D: -; DNA: TGCAGCGTCGGCTTGGAGACCCAGTACTTC; CDR3: CSVGLETQYF
V: TRBV5-1; size: -; J: TRBJ2-1; D: -; DNA: TGCGCCAGCAGCCTGAGGGAACCGGGTTCTCAGTTCTTC; CDR3: CASSLREPGSQFF
V: TRBV7-6; size: -; J: TRBJ2-5; D: -; DNA: TGTGCCAGCAGCCCTAACCTCCGGGAGACCCAGTACTTC; CDR3: CASSPNLRETQYF
V: TRBV10-3; size: once; J: TRBJ2-2; D: TRBD1; DNA: TGTGCCATCAGTGAGACAGGGGAGACCGGGGAGCTGTTTTTT; CDR3: CAISETGETGELFF
V: TRBV6-1; size: -; J: TRBJ1-3; D: TRBD1; DNA: TGTGCCAGCAGTGAAGCGACAGGGCTGGCGAGCTCTGGAAACACCATATATTTT; CDR3: CASSEATGLASSGNTIYF
V: TRBV6-5; size: -; J: TRBJ2-2; D: TRBD1; DNA: TGTGCCAGCAGCACCACAGGGGGGAGGGAGCTGTTTTTT; CDR3: CASSTTGGRELFF
V: TRBV2; size: few; J: TRBJ1-6; D: -; DNA: TGTGCCACCGGCCTACGGGGATCAGATAATTCACCCCTCCACTTT; CDR3: CATGLRGSDNSPLHF
V: TRBV10-3; size: -; J: TRBJ2-1; D: TRBD2; DNA: TGTGCCATCAGCCGGACTAGCGGGGGCCCAGGCGTGAATGAGCAGTTCTTC; CDR3: CAISRTSGGPGVNEQFF
V: TRBV2; size: -; J: TRBJ1-2; D: -; DNA: TGTGCCAGCTCCGTGGACTATGGCTACACCTTC; CDR3: CASSVDYGYTF
V: TRBV5-1; size: -; J: TRBJ2-7; D: -; DNA: TGCGCCAGCAGCTTGGTCCCCTACGAGCAGTACTTC; CDR3: CASSLVPYEQYF
V: TRBV7-9; size: -; J: TRBJ2-3; D: -; DNA: TGTGCCAGCGAAGTCACAGATACGCAGTATTTT; CDR3: CASEVTDTQYF
V: TRBV28; size: few; J: TRBJ2-7; D: -; DNA: TGTGCCAGCAGTGTCGGCCCCTACGAGCAGTACTTC; CDR3: CASSVGPYEQYF
V: TRBV6-1; size: -; J: TRBJ1-4; D: -; DNA: TGTGCCAGCAGTGCCCACCGGGGTAAAGCAACTAATGAAAAACTGTTTTTT; CDR3: CASSAHRGKATNEKLFF
V: TRBV18; size: -; J: TRBJ1-4; D: TRBD1; DNA: TGTGCCAGCTCCCCTGGGACAGAGAATAATGAAAAACTGTTTTTT; CDR3: CASSPGTENNEKLFF
V: TRBV7-9; size: once; J: TRBJ1-1; D: -; DNA: TGTGCCAGCAGCGAGGGTAGGACTGAAGCTTTCTTT; CDR3: CASSEGRTEAFF
V: TRBV6-6; size: once; J: TRBJ2-4; D: -; DNA: TGTGCCAGCAGTTATCTAGGGAATGGGGCCAAAAACATTCAGTACTTC; CDR3: CASSYLGNGAKNIQYF
V: TRBV7-3; size: once; J: TRBJ2-6; D: -; DNA: TGTGCCAGCAGCCGGGGTGTTTTATCTGGGGCCAACGTCCTGACTTTC; CDR3: CASSRGVLSGANVLTF
V: TRBV16; size: -; J: TRBJ2-1; D: TRBD1; DNA: TGTGCCAGCAGCCCTATAGGACAGGCCAATGAGCAGTTCTTC; CDR3: CASSPIGQANEQFF
V: TRBV6-1; size: -; J: TRBJ2-2; D: -; DNA: TGTGCCAGCAGTGGGGGGACCGGGGAGCTGTTTTTT; CDR3: CASSGGTGELFF